The T cell receptor (beta chain) described here comes from a study of OX40 agonist ivuxolimab in advanced cancers. Study in general: As their treatment, patients were administered ivuxolimab, an agonistic anti-OX40 (CD134) antibody.

Broader study findings: Clones of CD4+ and CD8+ blood T cells grew by week 6 at doses of 0.1 to 3.0 mg/kg.

V was clipped by 1 base and J by 3 bases; unmatched bases: 6. The length of the CDR3 is 15 residues. The germline V gene has CDR1 SGDLS and CDR2 YYNGEE. With regard to this clone: Its target is unknown.

Profiled with immunoSEQ multiplex PCR; TCRdb holds only in-frame clones, not every one. This repertoire shows some 70,000 clones, 91% found once; its top ten account for about 0.31%. No patient had autoimmune disease or received systemic immunosuppression. Blood was sampled at baseline, cycle 4 day 1, and cycle 7 day 1. The chain carries TRBV9 and TRBJ1-1, with 7 bases matching TRBD1. This material consisted of CD4+ or CD8+ T cells sorted from blood, taken in a trial of the OX40 agonist ivuxolimab. This TCR derives from an adult with an advanced solid tumor such as melanoma, head and neck, liver or kidney cancer. CDR3 loop: CASSVTTGRDTEAFF. The CDR3 DNA is TGTGCCAGCAGCGTAACGACAGGGCGGGACACTGAAGCTTTCTTT.